This T cell receptor (beta chain) came from a study of T cell repertoires in cytomegalovirus infection. CDR1 is SGHVS, CDR2 FQNEAQ, per germline. V gave up 8 bases and J gave up 2 bases, with 14 bases separating them. CDR3 length: 14 amino acids. This clonotype showed up many times. TCRdb reprocessed the reads via MiXCR and lists one record per CDR3 protein. The table includes a few hundred thousand distinct CDR3 sequences, about 15% detected once. The sequence derives from a human donor in good health (CMV status not recorded). Some clones in this sample may be carry-over from other donors' samples. The sequenced material came from CD8+ T cells from PBMCs. This rearrangement joins TRBV7-8 to TRBJ2-3, with unresolved D. CDR3 sequence (DNA): TGTGCCAGCGGTTCCATGGCCCTCACAGATACGCAGTATTTT. Translating gives CASGSMALTDTQYF. Drawing the rest from reference TRBV7-8 and TRBJ2-3, the complete variable domain is GAGVSQSPRYKVAKRGQDVALRCDPISGHVSLFWYQQALGQGPEFLTYFQNEAQLDKSGLPSDRFFAERPEGSVSTLKIQRTQQEDSAVYLCASGSMALTDTQYFGPGTRLTVL.